The next 29 T cell receptor beta chains were all read from a single sample in a study of Graves' ophthalmopathy and Graves' hyperthyroidism. Transcripts of RNA were the source for amplifying TCR beta CDR3 regions. The workflow started with a first-round RT-PCR run with HTBI primers and then moved on to a second-round multiplex PCR. MiXCR was run by TCRdb on the multiplex PCR reads, yielding one entry per CDR3 protein. The sample records approximately 1.2 million distinct CDR3 sequences, about 36% being singletons. Source material: peripheral blood or thyroid tissue (not recorded which). Source of these receptors: an adult man with Graves' hyperthyroidism.

Ten or more counts support this clonotype. V usage is TRBV10-3 and J usage is TRBJ2-7, with 7 bases identical to TRBD1. The ends lost 6 bases at V and 5 bases at J; junction bases unmatched: 7. In germline, CDR1 is ENHRY, CDR2 SYGVKD. This CDR3 spans 13 amino acids. This CDR3 is CAIRDRPNDEQYF. The CDR3 coding sequence is TGTGCCATCAGGGACAGGCCGAACGACGAGCAGTACTTC.

V gene TRBV7-2 combines with J gene TRBJ1-1; a possible D gene is TRBD1 (5 bases). V was clipped by 4 bases and J by 3 bases, with 12 bases between them. Germline lookup yields CDR1 SGHTA and CDR2 FQGNSA. The CDR3 has 14 residues. CDR3 residues: CASSWGGYDTEAFF. The CDR3 DNA reads as TGTGCCAGCAGCTGGGGGGGGTATGACACTGAAGCTTTCTTT.

This clonotype was counted at least ten times. The rearrangement joins TRBV5-1 to TRBJ2-2; maybe TRBD1 (6 bases). V lost 3 bases to trimming and J lost 0 bases, with 12 bases between them. The CDR3 has 16 amino acids. From germline, CDR1 is SGHRS and CDR2 YFSETQ. In nucleotides, the CDR3 is TGCGCCAGCAGCTGGGATGGACAGACGAACACCGGGGAGCTGTTTTTT. Encoded protein: CASSWDGQTNTGELFF.

A word on this clonotype: Since a much larger clone is just one base distant, this may be a read error. The chain uses TRBV5-1 and TRBJ2-5; D call uncertain. This CDR3 region has 14 residues. V was clipped by 3 bases and J by 5 bases, with 14 bases between them. Germline CDR1 and CDR2: SGHRS and YFSETQ. CDR3 in DNA: TGCGCCAGCAGCTCTTGGAGCGCGGCGGAGACCCAGTACTTC. Protein product: CASSSWSAAETQYF.

Note on this clonotype: One junction end disagrees with the germline gene, perhaps due to a read error. The rearrangement links TRBV10-3 to TRBJ2-6; a possible D gene is TRBD1 (5 bases). Germline-derived CDR1 and CDR2 are ENHRY and SYGVKD. The CDR3 length is 12 residues. This CDR3 is CAISDWGDTEAF. The CDR3 DNA follows: TGTGCCATCAGTGATTGGGGCGACACTGAAGCTTTC.

J is TRBJ1-4 and V is TRBV5-4, with 8 nucleotides matching TRBD1. In germline, CDR1 is SGHNT, CDR2 YYREEE (reference sequence). The V gene end was trimmed by 4 bases and the J gene end by 5 bases; junction bases not matched to a gene: 7. The CDR3 has 15 amino acids. The CDR3 sequence: CASSVADRGNEKLFF. The CDR3 region has the DNA TGTGCCAGCAGCGTCGCAGACAGGGGAAATGAAAAACTGTTTTTT.

CDR3 protein: CASSPHDRGNNQPQHF. DNA for the CDR3: TGTGCCAGCAGTCCCCATGACAGGGGGAACAATCAGCCCCAGCATTTT. This chain connects TRBV25-1 to TRBJ1-5, with 9 bases fitting TRBD1. CDR3 length: 16 amino acids. Per the germline V gene, CDR1 is MGHDK and CDR2 is SYGVNS. The J segment lost 3 bases and the V segment lost 5 bases, leaving 8 bases of the junction unmatched.

The genes are TRBV20-1 and TRBJ2-7, with TRBD2 identical over 11 bases. Germline CDR1 and CDR2: DFQATT and SNEGSKA (reference sequence). The junction had 7 bases not matched to a gene; V was cut back by 5 bases and J by 4 bases. The CDR3 spans 14 residues. CDR3 DNA sequence: TGCAGTGCTTCCCAGACTAGCGGGAATTACGAGCAGTACTTC. Protein: CSASQTSGNYEQYF.

This clonotype was seen more than once but under ten times. In DNA, the CDR3 is TGTGCCAGCAGTTTATCGGGCAGCAATAATTCACCCCTCCACTTT. It encodes CASSLSGSNNSPLHF. The chain combines TRBV27 with TRBJ1-6; no clear D. Germline lookup yields CDR1 MNHEY and CDR2 SMNVEV (reference sequence). V was pared by 0 bases and J by 5 bases, with 8 bases between. This CDR3 spans 15 amino acids.

In this sample, this clonotype turned up many times. The chain recombines TRBV12-3 or TRBV12-4 with TRBJ2-5; 7 bases line up with TRBD1. V lost 6 bases, J lost 5 bases, and 6 bases stayed unmatched. The CDR3 is 13 amino acids. The CDR3 loop reads CASSFRGRETQYF. CDR3 nucleotides: TGTGCCAGCAGCTTTAGGGGGCGGGAGACCCAGTACTTC.

Details on this clonotype: It may be a read error: a sequence one base away is much more abundant. V and J are TRBV10-2 and TRBJ2-7; tentatively, D is TRBD1 or TRBD2 (6 bases each). Trimming removed 6 bases at V and 5 bases at J, with 20 bases between. Looked up from germline, CDR1 is WSHSY and CDR2 is SAAADI. CDR3 length: 15 residues. This CDR3 is CASSLQQGGFDEQYF. Here the CDR3 DNA reads TGCGCCAGCAGCTTACAACAGGGAGGCTTCGACGAGCAGTACTTC.

This clonotype was recorded at least ten times. The rearrangement links TRBV10-2 to TRBJ1-6, with a tentative D call TRBD1 (5 bases). CDR3 length equals 14 residues. Trimming stripped 2 bases from V and 7 bases from J, with 9 bases between. The germline V gene has CDR1 WSHSY and CDR2 SAAADI. In DNA form, the CDR3 reads TGCGCCAGCAGTGAGCAGGGTGAGAATTCACCCCTCCACTTT. Translating it yields CASSEQGENSPLHF.

This clonotype has more than one count but fewer than ten. The chain has TRBV11-2 and TRBJ2-2, with D perhaps matching TRBD2 (5 bases). This CDR3 has 16 residues. Trimming cost V 3 bases and J 3 bases, with 14 bases left between them. Germline V lookup: CDR1 SGHAT, CDR2 FQNNGV. The CDR3 nucleotides read TGTGCCAGCAGCTTCGTTTCCGGGGTGTACACCGGGGAGCTGTTTTTT. Translating gives CASSFVSGVYTGELFF.

Many counts were recorded for this clonotype. This chain joins TRBV19 and TRBJ1-5, with unresolved D. The V gene's germline CDR1 is LNHDA and CDR2 SQIVND (reference sequence). Trimming removed 8 bases from V and 2 bases from J, with 13 bases in between. There are 14 residues in the CDR3. CDR3 protein: CASRKTAGNQPQHF. The DNA of the CDR3 is TGTGCCAGTCGAAAGACCGCTGGCAATCAGCCCCAGCATTTT. Supplemented by reference TRBV19 and TRBJ1-5, the full variable domain reads DGGITQSPKYLFRKEGQNVTLSCEQNLNHDAMYWYRQDPGQGLRLIYYSQIVNDFQKGDIAEGYSVSREKKESFPLTVTSAQKNPTAFYLCASRKTAGNQPQHFGDGTRLSIL.

J is TRBJ2-7 and V is TRBV20-1; 11 bases are shared with TRBD2. CDR1 and CDR2 from the germline V gene are DFQATT and SNEGSKA (reference sequence). The CDR3 runs 15 residues. The trim removed 6 bases at V and 3 bases at J, leaving 10 bases unmatched. The CDR3 region is CSAGKGLAAYYEQYF. For the CDR3, the DNA is TGCAGTGCAGGAAAGGGACTAGCGGCCTACTACGAGCAGTACTTC.

A few counts support this clonotype. V usage is TRBV5-4 and J usage is TRBJ1-3; D gene uncertain. The CDR3 is 13 residues long. Germline V gene sequence: CDR1 SGHNT, CDR2 YYREEE (reference sequence). Trimming removed 4 bases from V and 4 bases from J, with 9 bases in between. The DNA of the CDR3 is TGTGCCAGCAGCCCCTCCGGCGGAAACACCATATATTTT. Its protein is CASSPSGGNTIYF.

The chain recombines TRBV7-2 with TRBJ2-7, with 10 bases lining up with TRBD2. J was trimmed by 2 bases and V by 3 bases; bases with no gene match: 4. Germline-derived CDR1 and CDR2 are SGHTA and FQGNSA. CDR3 length equals 15 residues. CDR3 in DNA: TGTGCCAGCAGCTTTTTGACTAGCGGGCCCTACGAGCAGTACTTC. Its translation is CASSFLTSGPYEQYF.

V gene TRBV25-1 combines with J gene TRBJ2-7, with 8 nucleotides matching TRBD1. Germline CDR1 reads MGHDK; CDR2 reads SYGVNS. This CDR3 contains 12 residues. V lost 11 bases, J lost 2 bases, and 5 bases stayed unmatched. CDR3: CALLDRAYEQYF. CDR3 nucleotides: TGTGCCCTCTTGGACAGGGCCTACGAGCAGTACTTC.

In its sample, this clonotype was seen a few times. This sequence joins TRBV5-4 and TRBJ1-4; D is unresolved. Germline V CDR1 and CDR2: SGHNT, YYREEE (reference sequence). The CDR3 loop spans 15 amino acids. V lost 7 bases, J lost 4 bases, and 17 bases lay in between. As DNA, the CDR3 is TGTGCCAGCGGTACCACACAGTCCCTTAATGAAAAACTGTTTTTT. Translation: CASGTTQSLNEKLFF.

This clonotype was detected once. The CDR3 DNA reads as TGTGCCGGCAGTTACTCGACTAGCGGGGGCGTCCAAGAGACCCAGTACTTC. It yields the protein CAGSYSTSGGVQETQYF. The chain joins TRBV10-3 to TRBJ2-5; TRBD2 aligns across 12 bases. The CDR3 has 17 residues. Trimming at V came to 11 bases and at J to 1 base, leaving 14 bases not matched to a gene. Germline V gene data show CDR1 as ENHRY and CDR2 as SYGVKD.

In its sample, this clonotype was seen a few times. The chain uses TRBV12-3 or TRBV12-4 and TRBJ2-7; 8 bases are a match to TRBD1. The CDR3 totals 17 residues. Trimming cost V 5 bases and J 4 bases; bases outside gene matches: 16. The CDR3 nucleotides are TGTGCCAGCAGTCCCCGTGGCGGACAGGGCGGTATATACGAGCAGTACTTC. Its translation: CASSPRGGQGGIYEQYF.

This clonotype was detected many times. The CDR3 loop reads CASSEDRESPLHF. The CDR3 coding sequence is TGTGCCAGCAGTGAGGACCGGGAGTCACCCCTCCACTTT. This chain joins TRBV6-1 and TRBJ1-6; no firm D call. The germline CDR1 and CDR2 sequences are MNHNS and SASEGT. V dropped 3 bases and J dropped 10 bases, with 10 bases sitting between them. This CDR3 is built from 13 residues.

This clonotype turned up a few times. The V gene is TRBV4-1, the J gene TRBJ2-7; the match to TRBD2 covers 10 bases. This CDR3 has 18 residues. J gave up 3 bases and V 3 bases, and 14 bases lay outside the gene matches. Germline V gene lookup returns CDR1 MGHRA and CDR2 YSYEKL. The CDR3 DNA follows: TGCGCCAGCAGCCATTATGTTCTAGCGGGAGATCATGTCTACGAGCAGTACTTC. It specifies CASSHYVLAGDHVYEQYF.

This chain links TRBV29-1 with TRBJ2-7; D is unresolved. The germline V and J ends were trimmed by 4 bases and 4 bases, with 17 bases remaining between them. The V gene's germline CDR1 is SQVTM and CDR2 ANQGSEA. The CDR3 contains 14 residues. CDR3 loop: CSVAVGILSYEQYF. The CDR3 coding sequence is TGCAGCGTTGCGGTGGGAATACTGAGTTACGAGCAGTACTTC.

Ten or more counts support this clonotype. The V and J genes are TRBV7-8 and TRBJ1-4; 7 nucleotides align to TRBD1. This CDR3 contains 13 residues. The V gene's germline CDR1 is SGHVS and CDR2 FQNEAQ. The trim removed 4 bases at V and 8 bases at J, leaving 4 bases unmatched. CDR3 nucleotide sequence: TGTGCCAGCAGCTGGAAGACAGGGGAAAAACTGTTTTTT. Its protein is CASSWKTGEKLFF.

The rearrangement links TRBV24-1 to TRBJ2-5; D assignment may be TRBD1 or TRBD2 (5 bases each). Germline CDR1 is KGHDR and CDR2 is SFDVKD. Trimming cost V 7 bases and J 4 bases, with 18 bases left between them. The CDR3 has 15 amino acids. The CDR3 sequence: CATSFRDGGRETQYF. The CDR3 DNA reads as TGTGCCACCAGCTTCCGGGACGGCGGACGAGAGACCCAGTACTTC.

Many counts were recorded for this clonotype. The V call is TRBV29-1, the J call TRBJ1-5; no definite D call. CDR3 length equals 12 residues. With 4 bases removed from V and 3 bases from J, the gap between germline ends came to 7 bases. The germline V gene has CDR1 SQVTM and CDR2 ANQGSEA. The CDR3, as DNA: TGCAGCGTTGGATACTCCAATCAGCCCCAGCATTTT. It specifies CSVGYSNQPQHF. The whole variable domain, remainder taken from reference TRBV29-1 and TRBJ1-5, is SAVISQKPSRDICQRGTSLTIQCQVDSQVTMMFWYRQQPGQSLTLIATANQGSEATYESGFVIDKFPISRPNLTFSTLTVSNMSPEDSSIYLCSVGYSNQPQHFGDGTRLSIL.

This clonotype was found many times. The chain carries TRBV20-1 and TRBJ1-3; 11 bases agree with TRBD1. Looked up from germline, CDR1 is DFQATT and CDR2 is SNEGSKA (reference sequence). Trimming took 5 bases from V and 1 from J; bases not matched to a gene: 7. The CDR3 is 16 residues long. The CDR3 coding sequence is TGCAGTGCTGGTACCGGGACAGGGGGTTCTGGAAACACCATATATTTT. It specifies CSAGTGTGGSGNTIYF.

This clonotype showed up many times. The chain recombines TRBV5-8 with TRBJ1-2, with 9 bases fitting TRBD1. Trimming took 4 bases from V and 1 from J; bases not matched to a gene: 11. The CDR3 is made up of 17 amino acids. CDR1 SGHTS and CDR2 YDEGEE come from the germline V gene. CDR3 region: CASSPTDRGPDNYGYTF. The CDR3 DNA follows: TGTGCCAGCAGCCCCACGGACAGGGGACCCGATAACTATGGCTACACCTTC.